This entry describes one TCR beta chain. The CDR3 loop spans 19 amino acids. The data originate from a study of PD-L1 blockade in urothelial cancer. Sample time point: pretreatment peripheral blood. TCRdb keeps only in-frame clones here, not all; method: immunoSEQ multiplex PCR. The sample consists of approximately 48,000 clones, 70% to 90% of them appearing once. The V and J genes are TRBV7-5 and TRBJ1-5. TRBV7-5 corresponds to a pseudogene. This sequence originates from a woman aged 55-70 years with urothelial cancer. The sequencing used PBMCs, collected around atezolizumab (anti-PD-L1) treatment. CDR3 protein: CARSLILKRGRIQNQPQHF. CDR3 nucleotides: TGTGCCAGAAGCTTAATCCTAAAAAGAGGGCGGATACAAAATCAGCCCCAGCATTTT.